These 16 T cell receptor beta chains were sequenced from one sample in a study of human T cells and chemical hapten exposure. Time point: patch test 1, 2 weeks after DPC sensitization. Regarding treatment: therapeutic diphenylcyclopropenone sensitization with weekly scalp DPC. TCRdb re-analysed the RACE reads in MiXCR, keeping a single row per CDR3 protein. The table lists roughly 380,000 distinct CDR3 sequences, around 5% of them singletons. The input for sequencing was whole blood, taken in connection with sensitization to the hapten diphenylcyclopropenone (DPC). The receptors were gathered from a woman in her forties or fifties with alopecia areata. Some clones in this sample may be carry-over from other donors' samples.

This clonotype showed up many times. The rearrangement uses TRBV7-7 and TRBJ2-3; D perhaps matches TRBD2 (5 bases). Trimming removed 5 bases at V and 0 bases at J, with 12 bases between. The germline CDR1 and CDR2 sequences are SSHAT and FNYEAQ (reference sequence). The CDR3 sequence is 15 residues long. The CDR3 bases are TGTGCCAGCAGCGCCGGGGAGACTAGCACAGATACGCAGTATTTT. It encodes CASSAGETSTDTQYF. The full variable domain, in which reference TRBV7-7 and TRBJ2-3 provide the parts outside the CDR3, is GAGVSQSPRYKVTKRGQDVTLRCDPISSHATLYWYQQALGQGPEFLTYFNYEAQPDKSGLPSDRFSAERPEGSISTLTIQRTEQRDSAMYRCASSAGETSTDTQYFGPGTRLTVL.

This clonotype was seen ten or more times. The chain carries TRBV5-1 and TRBJ2-3, with 14 bases matching TRBD2. The germline gives CDR1 SGHRS, CDR2 YFSETQ. Trimming at V came to 4 bases and at J to 5 bases, leaving 6 bases not matched to a gene. This CDR3 has 16 residues. CDR3 protein: CASSGGTSGGKDTQYF. CDR3 nucleotides: TGCGCCAGCAGCGGCGGGACTAGCGGGGGTAAAGATACGCAGTATTTT.

Turning to this clonotype: A much larger clone lies one base from this, so it may be a read error. It is likely a read error, because the conserved phenylalanine at the end of the CDR3 is missing. The V gene is TRBV4-1, the J gene TRBJ1-2, with 7 nucleotides matching TRBD1. Per germline, CDR1 MGHRA and CDR2 YSYEKL. There are 15 residues in the CDR3. V shed 1 base, J shed 4 bases, and the junction held 6 bases outside the gene matches. CDR3 nucleotide sequence: TGCGCCAGCAGCCAAGGTATAGACAGGGTCTATGGCTACACCGTC. The encoded protein is CASSQGIDRVYGYTV.

There are many counts of this clonotype. The V and J genes are TRBV28 and TRBJ2-1; 7 bases agree with TRBD2. V shed 3 bases and J 3 bases; nucleotides not matched to a gene: 5. CDR1 MDHEN and CDR2 SYDVKM come from the germline V gene. The CDR3 has 15 residues. Written as DNA, the CDR3 is TGTGCCAGCAGTTTTGCGGGAGTAAACTACAATGAGCAGTTCTTC. As protein: CASSFAGVNYNEQFF.

This clonotype has a count of ten or more. The rearrangement joins TRBV12-3 or TRBV12-4 to TRBJ1-2; TRBD1 agrees at 7 bases. V shed 7 bases, J shed 4 bases, and the junction held 6 bases outside the gene matches. The CDR3 extends over 13 amino acids. CDR3 sequence reads: CASTLDRAYGYTF. The CDR3 DNA is TGTGCCAGCACTCTAGACAGGGCCTATGGCTACACCTTC.

This clonotype was seen many times. The chain combines TRBV12-3 or TRBV12-4 with TRBJ2-3; D is possibly TRBD2 (5 bases). There are 16 residues in the CDR3. V lost 4 bases and J 0 bases, leaving 14 bases between the germline ends. The CDR3 DNA follows: TGTGCCAGCAGTTCCCTATATAGCGATAGCACAGATACGCAGTATTTT. Its translation is CASSSLYSDSTDTQYF.

This clonotype was observed a handful of times. V gene TRBV14 combines with J gene TRBJ2-7; D may correspond to TRBD1 or TRBD2 (5 bases each). V lost 3 bases and J lost 6, with 6 bases in between. CDR3 length equals 11 residues. The germline V gene has CDR1 SGHDN and CDR2 FVKESK. The CDR3 loop reads CASSHGAEQYF. The CDR3 DNA reads as TGTGCCAGCAGCCACGGGGCCGAGCAGTACTTC.

This clonotype appeared a few times. The V call is TRBV7-2, the J call TRBJ1-1; D remains ambiguous. Trimming took off 5 bases at V and 2 bases at J, with 15 bases between the two ends. This CDR3 contains 15 residues. The germline V gene encodes CDR1 SGHTA and CDR2 FQGNSA. CDR3 sequence reads: CASSPRSEGNTEAFF. In nucleotides, the CDR3 is TGTGCCAGCAGCCCCCGTAGTGAGGGAAACACTGAAGCTTTCTTT.

This clonotype appeared many times. The rearrangement joins TRBV27 to TRBJ1-2, with no clear D. Trimming cost V 6 bases and J 5 bases, with 10 bases left between them. Germline V lookup: CDR1 MNHEY, CDR2 SMNVEV (reference sequence). The CDR3 runs to 12 residues. The CDR3 loop is CASRGLGYGYTF. DNA of the CDR3: TGTGCCAGCAGGGGTTTAGGTTATGGCTACACCTTC.

The rearrangement joins TRBV7-9 to TRBJ1-2; no reliable D call. This CDR3 comprises 17 residues. Germline lookup yields CDR1 SEHNR and CDR2 FQNEAQ (reference sequence). The V end was cut by 1 base, the J end by 2 bases, with 17 bases between. The CDR3 loop reads CASSLDAPTIRNYGYTF. CDR3 in DNA: TGTGCCAGCAGCTTAGACGCCCCCACTATCAGAAACTATGGCTACACCTTC.

This clonotype was seen repeatedly, ten times or more. The gene calls are TRBV3-1 and TRBJ1-1; D gene ambiguous. V gave up 2 bases and J gave up 1 base, with 8 bases separating them. CDR3 length equals 14 residues. Per the germline V gene, CDR1 is LGHDT and CDR2 is YNNKEL (reference sequence). The CDR3 sequence: CASSQRTENTEAFF. The CDR3, as DNA: TGTGCCAGCAGCCAAAGGACGGAGAACACTGAAGCTTTCTTT. The variable domain in full, completed from reference TRBV3-1 and TRBJ1-1, reads DTAVSQTPKYLVTQMGNDKSIKCEQNLGHDTMYWYKQDSKKFLKIMFSYNNKELIINETVPNRFSPKSPDKAHLNLHINSLELGDSAVYFCASSQRTENTEAFFGQGTRLTVV.

This clonotype appeared a few times. J is TRBJ2-1 and V is TRBV7-2; D unclear. This CDR3 spans 13 amino acids. Germline CDR1 is SGHTA and CDR2 is FQGNSA. V was pared by 4 bases and J by 7 bases, with 11 bases between. CDR3 sequence reads: CASSSRFLNEQFF. For the CDR3, the DNA is TGTGCCAGCAGCTCCCGCTTCCTAAATGAGCAGTTCTTC.

The chain links TRBV11-2 to TRBJ1-2; TRBD1 is a possible D gene (6 bases). The CDR3 extends over 15 amino acids. Trimming took off 6 bases at V and 6 bases at J, with 20 bases between the two ends. In germline, CDR1 is SGHAT, CDR2 FQNNGV. The CDR3 DNA sequence: TGTGCCAGCAGGTCCCCCGGGGGCAGGGCCAATGGCTACACCTTC. This codes for CASRSPGGRANGYTF. Using reference TRBV11-2 and TRBJ1-2 for the parts outside the CDR3, the full variable domain is EAGVAQSPRYKIIEKRQSVAFWCNPISGHATLYWYQQILGQGPKLLIQFQNNGVVDDSQLPKDRFSAERLKGVDSTLKIQPAKLEDSAVYLCASRSPGGRANGYTFGSGTRLTVV.

This clonotype was observed at least ten times. This CDR3 reads CASSSAGQTEAFF. The CDR3 nucleotides read TGTGCCAGCAGCTCCGCGGGGCAAACTGAAGCTTTCTTT. The chain links TRBV7-9 to TRBJ1-1, with a weak D call TRBD1 (5 bases). Deletions cut 4 bases from V and 5 bases from J, with 11 bases between. Germline V gene lookup returns CDR1 SEHNR and CDR2 FQNEAQ (reference sequence). This CDR3 region has 13 residues.

Ten or more counts support this clonotype. The V gene is TRBV6-5, the J gene TRBJ1-2; D uncertain. CDR3 size: 13 residues. CDR1 and CDR2 (germline): MNHEY, SVGAGI. V was clipped by 9 bases and J by 2 bases, with 13 bases between them. CDR3 loop: CASRRAVNYGYTF. Written as DNA, the CDR3 is TGTGCCAGTAGAAGGGCCGTAAACTATGGCTACACCTTC.

This clonotype has just a few counts. V usage is TRBV13 and J usage is TRBJ2-7; 13 nucleotides agree with TRBD2. V dropped 4 bases and J dropped 6; count of bases not matched to a gene: 9. Germline V gene sequence: CDR1 PRHDT, CDR2 FYEKMQ (reference sequence). This CDR3 comprises 16 residues. CDR3 protein: CASSSRLAGGRPEQYF. CDR3 coding DNA: TGTGCCAGCAGCTCCCGACTAGCGGGGGGCAGGCCCGAGCAGTACTTC.